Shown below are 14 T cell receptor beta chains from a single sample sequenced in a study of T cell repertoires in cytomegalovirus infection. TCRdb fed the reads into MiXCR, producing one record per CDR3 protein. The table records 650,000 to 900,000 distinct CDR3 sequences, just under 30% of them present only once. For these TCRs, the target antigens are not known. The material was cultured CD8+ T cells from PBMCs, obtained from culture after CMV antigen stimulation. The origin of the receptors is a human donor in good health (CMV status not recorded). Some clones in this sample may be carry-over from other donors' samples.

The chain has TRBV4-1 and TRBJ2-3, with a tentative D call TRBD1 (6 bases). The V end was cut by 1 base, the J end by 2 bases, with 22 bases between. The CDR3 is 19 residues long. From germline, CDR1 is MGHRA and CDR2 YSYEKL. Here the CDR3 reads CASSQVRVSQGYFTDTQYF. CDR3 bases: TGCGCCAGCAGCCAAGTTAGAGTTTCCCAGGGGTATTTCACAGATACGCAGTATTTT.

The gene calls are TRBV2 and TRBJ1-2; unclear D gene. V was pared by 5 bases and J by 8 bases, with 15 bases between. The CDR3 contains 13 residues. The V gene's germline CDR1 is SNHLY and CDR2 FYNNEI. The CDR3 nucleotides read TGTGCCAGCAGTACTATGTTCCCGGGGGGCTACACCTTC. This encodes CASSTMFPGGYTF. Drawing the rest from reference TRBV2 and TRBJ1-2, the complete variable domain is EPEVTQTPSHQVTQMGQEVILRCVPISNHLYFYWYRQILGQKVEFLVSFYNNEISEKSEIFDDQFSVERPDGSNFTLKIRSTKLEDSAMYFCASSTMFPGGYTFGSGTRLTVV.

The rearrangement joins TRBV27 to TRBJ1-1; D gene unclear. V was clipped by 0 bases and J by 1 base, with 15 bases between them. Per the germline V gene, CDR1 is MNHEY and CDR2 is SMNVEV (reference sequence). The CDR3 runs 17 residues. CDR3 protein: CASSLSAPGLRNTEAFF. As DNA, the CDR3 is TGTGCCAGCAGTTTATCAGCTCCCGGACTAAGGAACACTGAAGCTTTCTTT.

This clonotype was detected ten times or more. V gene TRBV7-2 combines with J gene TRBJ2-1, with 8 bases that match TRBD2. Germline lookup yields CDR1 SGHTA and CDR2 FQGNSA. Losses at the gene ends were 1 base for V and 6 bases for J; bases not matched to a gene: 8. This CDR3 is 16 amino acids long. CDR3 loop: CASSLGTSGPLNEQFF. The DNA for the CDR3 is TGTGCCAGCAGCTTAGGTACTAGCGGACCCCTCAATGAGCAGTTCTTC.

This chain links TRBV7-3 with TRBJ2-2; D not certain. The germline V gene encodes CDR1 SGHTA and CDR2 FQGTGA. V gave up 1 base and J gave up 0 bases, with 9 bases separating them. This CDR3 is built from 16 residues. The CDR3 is CASSLKGHPNTGELFF. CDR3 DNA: TGTGCCAGCAGCTTAAAAGGTCACCCGAACACCGGGGAGCTGTTTTTT.

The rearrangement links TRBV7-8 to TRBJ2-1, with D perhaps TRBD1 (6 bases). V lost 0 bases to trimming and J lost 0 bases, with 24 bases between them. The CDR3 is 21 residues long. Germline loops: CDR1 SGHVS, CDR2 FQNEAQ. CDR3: CASSLAWAGVANTSSYNEQFF. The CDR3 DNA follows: TGTGCCAGCAGCTTAGCGTGGGCAGGGGTGGCGAATACGTCCTCCTACAATGAGCAGTTCTTC.

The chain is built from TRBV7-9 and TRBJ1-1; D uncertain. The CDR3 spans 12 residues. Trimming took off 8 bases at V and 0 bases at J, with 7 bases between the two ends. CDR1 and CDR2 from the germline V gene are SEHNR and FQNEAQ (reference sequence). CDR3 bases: TGTGCCAGCGAACTCATGAACACTGAAGCTTTCTTT. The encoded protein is CASELMNTEAFF.

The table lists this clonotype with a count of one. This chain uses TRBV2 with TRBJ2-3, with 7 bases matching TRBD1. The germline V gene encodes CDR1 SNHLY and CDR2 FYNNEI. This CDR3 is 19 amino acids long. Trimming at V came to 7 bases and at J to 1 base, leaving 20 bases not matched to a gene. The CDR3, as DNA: TGTGCCAGCATCTCAACAGGGGCGCATCATCCCGGTGGCACAGATACGCAGTATTTT. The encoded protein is CASISTGAHHPGGTDTQYF.

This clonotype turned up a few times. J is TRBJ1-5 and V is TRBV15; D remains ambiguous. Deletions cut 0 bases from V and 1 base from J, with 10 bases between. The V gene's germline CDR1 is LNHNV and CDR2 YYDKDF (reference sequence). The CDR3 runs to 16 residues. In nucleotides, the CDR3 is TGTGCCACCAGCAGAGATCTCGGAGGGAGCAATCAGCCCCAGCATTTT. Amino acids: CATSRDLGGSNQPQHF.

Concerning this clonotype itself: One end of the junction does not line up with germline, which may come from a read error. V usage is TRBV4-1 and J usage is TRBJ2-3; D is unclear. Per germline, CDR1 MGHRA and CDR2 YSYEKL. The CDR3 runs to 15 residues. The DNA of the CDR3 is TGTGCCAGCAGCCCCGCGGATGGGTTATTAGGGACGCAGTATTTT. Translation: CASSPADGLLGTQYF.

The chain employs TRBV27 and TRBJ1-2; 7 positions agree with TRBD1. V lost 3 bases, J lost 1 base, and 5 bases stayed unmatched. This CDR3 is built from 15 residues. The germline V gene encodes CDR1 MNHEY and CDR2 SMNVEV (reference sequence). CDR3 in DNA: TGTGCCAGCAGTTTCGCGGGGGACAGTAACTATGGCTACACCTTC. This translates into CASSFAGDSNYGYTF.

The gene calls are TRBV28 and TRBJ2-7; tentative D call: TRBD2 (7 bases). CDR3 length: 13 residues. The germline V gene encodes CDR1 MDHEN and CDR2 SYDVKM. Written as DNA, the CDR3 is TGTGCCAGCGAGGGGGTGCGGGGGAACGAGCTGTACGTC. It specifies CASEGVRGNELYV.

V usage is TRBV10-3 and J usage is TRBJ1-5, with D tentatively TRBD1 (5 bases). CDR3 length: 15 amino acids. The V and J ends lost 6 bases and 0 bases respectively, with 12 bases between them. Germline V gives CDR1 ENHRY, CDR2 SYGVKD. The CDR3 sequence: CAISEDTDSNQPQHF. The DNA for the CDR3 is TGTGCCATCAGCGAGGACACGGATAGCAATCAGCCCCAGCATTTT.

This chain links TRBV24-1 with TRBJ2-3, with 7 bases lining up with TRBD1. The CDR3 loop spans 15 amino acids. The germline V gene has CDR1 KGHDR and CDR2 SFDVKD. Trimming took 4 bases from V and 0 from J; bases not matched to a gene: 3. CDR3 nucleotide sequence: TGTGCCACCAGTGACCGGACAGGAAGCACAGATACGCAGTATTTT. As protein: CATSDRTGSTDTQYF.